This T cell receptor beta chain originates from a study of blood T cells in healthy people across ages. This clonotype was detected a few times. At one of its ends the junction is not consistent with the germline gene, which may arise from a read error. Primers used in a second PCR of about 6 to 11 cycles were a sample-barcoded 5' primer and a J-beta primer mix. TCRdb re-called the 5' RACE reads with MiXCR, one entry per CDR3 protein. The repertoire holds 1.5 million to 2 million distinct CDR3 sequences, about 49% seen once, with around 2.1% in the top ten. Sequencing was carried out using blood. The TCR was taken from a middle-aged woman in good health.

CDR3 sequence (DNA): TGCGGTGCTAGAGATCATTCCGGCCACAATCCCTCCTACGAGCAGTACTTC. It specifies CGARDHSGHNPSYEQYF. The V gene is TRBV20-1, the J gene TRBJ2-7; no clear D gene. This CDR3 contains 17 residues. Germline CDR1 is DFQATT and CDR2 is SNEGSKA (reference sequence).